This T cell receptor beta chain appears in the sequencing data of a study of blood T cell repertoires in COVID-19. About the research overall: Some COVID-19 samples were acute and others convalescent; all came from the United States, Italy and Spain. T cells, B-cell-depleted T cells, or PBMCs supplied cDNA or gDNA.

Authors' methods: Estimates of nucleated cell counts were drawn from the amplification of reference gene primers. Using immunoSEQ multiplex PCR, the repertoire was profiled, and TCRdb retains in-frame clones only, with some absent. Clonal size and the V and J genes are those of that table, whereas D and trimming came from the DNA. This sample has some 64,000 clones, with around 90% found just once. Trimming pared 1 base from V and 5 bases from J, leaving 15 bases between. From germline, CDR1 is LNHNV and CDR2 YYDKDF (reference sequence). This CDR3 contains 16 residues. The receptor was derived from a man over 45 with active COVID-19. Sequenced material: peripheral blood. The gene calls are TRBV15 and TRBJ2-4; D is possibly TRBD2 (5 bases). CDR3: CATSRGGWVTENIQYF. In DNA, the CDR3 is TGTGCCACCAGCAGAGGAGGGTGGGTTACGGAAAACATTCAGTACTTC.